The rows below give T cell receptor beta chains drawn from one sample of a study of chronic HIV infection and antiretroviral therapy. MiXCR, run by TCRdb on the 5' RACE reads, gives a single entry per CDR3 protein. There are 40,000 to 50,000 distinct CDR3 sequences in the sample; approximately 19% occur only once, and more than 2.5% lies in the top ten. Sequencing was performed on peripheral blood. These receptor sequences come from an adult who had HIV and had not received antiretroviral therapy, or was an uninfected healthy control (not recorded which). CDR3s include the opening cysteine and the closing phenylalanine or tryptophan. The D gene is left open where the match is weak. Part of the rows lack a size; the others show once, few, many or a class for expanded clones.

J gene,clone size,D gene,V gene,CDR3 DNA,CDR3 protein
TRBJ2-7,.,TRBD1,TRBV5-1,TGCGCCAGCAGCAAGGCTGAGGCGGACAGGAACTACGAGCAGTACTTC,CASSKAEADRNYEQYF
TRBJ1-2,few,.,TRBV28,TGTGCCAGCAGTCTGGGGCTGGGCTATGGCTACACCTTC,CASSLGLGYGYTF
TRBJ1-1,.,.,TRBV4-1,TGCGCCAGCAGCCAATGGAGAGGCACTGAAGCTTTCTTT,CASSQWRGTEAFF
TRBJ1-1,few,.,TRBV18,TGTGCCAGCTCATCCTTGGGCAGGGGGAACACTGAAGCTTTCTTT,CASSSLGRGNTEAFF
TRBJ2-3,few,.,TRBV24-1,TGTGCCACCGCAGGGGATAGAATCACAGATACGCAGTATTTT,CATAGDRITDTQYF
TRBJ2-7,.,.,TRBV2,TGTGCCAGCAGTGAAGGGGAAGACAACTACGAGCAGTACTTC,CASSEGEDNYEQYF
TRBJ2-5,few,.,TRBV9,TGTGCCAGCAGCGTAGAGGGATCCACGGAGACCCAGTACTTC,CASSVEGSTETQYF
TRBJ2-3,few,TRBD2,TRBV28,TGTGCCAGCAATCTCAATCTCCGGGGGGGGCAGTTCACAGATACGCAGTATTTT,CASNLNLRGGQFTDTQYF
TRBJ1-2,many,.,TRBV10-3,TGTGCCATCGCTCGGGACAAGATTAACTATGGCTACACCTTC,CAIARDKINYGYTF
TRBJ2-3,few,TRBD1,TRBV11-2,TGTGCCAGCAGCTTAAGAGCGGGACAGGGAATCTCGCAGTATTTT,CASSLRAGQGISQYF
TRBJ1-3,.,.,TRBV28,TGTGCCAGCAGTTTGCAGGGGTCGGGAAACACCATATATTTT,CASSLQGSGNTIYF
TRBJ2-1,few,TRBD2,TRBV20-1,TGCAGTGTGGGGGGACTAGCGGGAGAGCAGTTCTTC,CSVGGLAGEQFF